One sample yielded the 11 T cell receptor beta chains listed below, sequenced in a study of CD8+ T cells in alopecia areata. TCR sequencing used cDNA made by reverse transcription of extracted RNA. Repertoires were generated with immunoSEQ multiplex PCR, while TCRdb's copy carries only in-frame clones and drops some. This table has 100,000 to 150,000 clones, approximately 47% appearing once. The sequenced sample consisted of NKG2D-low CD8+ T cells sorted from blood. Receptors originate from a human donor with alopecia areata.

V is TRBV29-1 and J is TRBJ2-5; perhaps D is TRBD1 or TRBD2 (6 bases each). Trimming cost V 6 bases and J 5 bases, with 19 bases left between them. The CDR3 loop spans 14 amino acids. Germline V lookup: CDR1 SQVTM, CDR2 ANQGSEA. This CDR3 is CSVAGDGRTETQYF. The DNA for the CDR3 is TGCAGCGTGGCAGGGGACGGGAGAACGGAGACCCAGTACTTC.

The V gene is TRBV11-2, the J gene TRBJ1-2; D is unclear. V gave up 3 bases and J gave up 4 bases, with 9 bases separating them. The CDR3 contains 13 residues. CDR1 is SGHAT, CDR2 FQNNGV, per germline. CDR3 DNA: TGTGCCAGCAGCTTGGCCAACGGCTATGGCTACACCTTC. It codes for CASSLANGYGYTF.

This clone was detected a few times. This chain uses TRBV29-1 with TRBJ2-7; 7 nucleotides match TRBD2. The ends lost 1 base at V and 7 bases at J; junction bases unmatched: 4. The CDR3 loop spans 12 amino acids. Germline lookup yields CDR1 SQVTM and CDR2 ANQGSEA. The CDR3 sequence is CSVEGGGSEQYF. The CDR3 DNA sequence: TGCAGCGTTGAAGGGGGAGGGAGTGAGCAGTACTTC.

This clone was detected only a few times. The chain combines TRBV29-1 with TRBJ2-7, with 13 bases identical to TRBD2. There are 14 residues in the CDR3. Germline V CDR1 and CDR2: SQVTM, ANQGSEA. Losses at the gene ends were 4 bases for V and 7 bases for J; bases not matched to a gene: 7. CDR3 protein: CSVATSGRASEQYF. The CDR3 DNA reads TGCAGCGTTGCAACTAGCGGGAGGGCGAGTGAGCAGTACTTC.

The CDR3 sequence is CASTPPGQGAHEQYF. The CDR3 DNA follows: TGTGCCAGCACCCCCCCGGGACAGGGGGCCCACGAGCAGTACTTC. This rearrangement joins TRBV7-9 to TRBJ2-7; 12 bases agree with TRBD1. J lost 5 bases, V lost 7 bases, and 9 bases had no gene match. The CDR3 runs to 15 residues. Germline V gene sequence: CDR1 SEHNR, CDR2 FQNEAQ (reference sequence).

The chain links TRBV27 to TRBJ2-3; 10 nucleotides line up with TRBD2. V lost 3 bases, J lost 10 bases, and 7 bases stayed unmatched. CDR1 is MNHEY, CDR2 SMNVEV, per germline (reference sequence). The length of the CDR3 is 14 residues. CDR3 loop: CASSLGLAGVSQYF. CDR3 nucleotide sequence: TGTGCCAGCAGTTTGGGCCTAGCGGGAGTTTCGCAGTATTTT.

This clone was seen more than once but under ten times. V is TRBV29-1 and J is TRBJ2-1; TRBD2 agrees at 7 bases. Germline assignment: CDR1 SQVTM and CDR2 ANQGSEA. This CDR3 comprises 11 residues. J gave up 10 bases and V 8 bases, and 8 bases lay outside the gene matches. The CDR3 here is CSYGGVREQFF. The CDR3, as DNA: TGCAGCTATGGGGGGGTGCGCGAGCAGTTCTTC.

The rearrangement links TRBV5-1 to TRBJ2-1, with a possible D match to TRBD2 (5 bases). There are 12 residues in the CDR3. Germline CDR1 reads SGHRS; CDR2 reads YFSETQ. Trimming left V 3 bases short and J 9 bases short, with 10 bases between. The CDR3 is CASSSAGIEQFF. As DNA, the CDR3 is TGCGCCAGCAGCTCCGCCGGGATTGAGCAGTTCTTC.

The chain couples TRBV29-1 to TRBJ2-7, with D perhaps matching TRBD2 (7 bases). V was trimmed by 4 bases and J by 3 bases, leaving 13 bases between them. From germline, CDR1 is SQVTM and CDR2 ANQGSEA. This CDR3 is 13 amino acids long. The CDR3 is CSVAGGRNYEQYF. The CDR3 coding sequence is TGCAGCGTTGCCGGGGGGCGAAACTACGAGCAGTACTTC.

The chain links TRBV6-5 to TRBJ2-5, with no clear D. Germline-derived CDR1 and CDR2 are MNHEY and SVGAGI. Trimming removed 6 bases at V and 2 bases at J, with 7 bases between. This CDR3 has 12 residues. DNA for the CDR3: TGTGCCAGCAGCCCGAATCAAGAGACCCAGTACTTC. Its protein is CASSPNQETQYF.

V gene TRBV2 combines with J gene TRBJ2-1; D remains unclear. Germline values: CDR1 SNHLY, CDR2 FYNNEI. Trimming left V 6 bases short and J 4 bases short, with 22 bases between. The CDR3 sequence is 17 residues long. The CDR3 DNA reads TGTGCCAGCAGCTCTAGTAAAGGTGGCGATATTTACAATGAGCAGTTCTTC. Its protein product is CASSSSKGGDIYNEQFF.